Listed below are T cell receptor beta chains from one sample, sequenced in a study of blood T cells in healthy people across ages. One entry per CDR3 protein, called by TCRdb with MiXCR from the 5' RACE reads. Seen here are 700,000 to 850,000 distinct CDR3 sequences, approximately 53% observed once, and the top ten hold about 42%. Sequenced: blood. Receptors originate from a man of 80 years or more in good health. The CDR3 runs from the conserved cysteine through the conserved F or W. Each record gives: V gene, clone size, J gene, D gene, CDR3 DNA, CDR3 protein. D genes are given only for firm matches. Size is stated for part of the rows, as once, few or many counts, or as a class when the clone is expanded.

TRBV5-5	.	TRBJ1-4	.	TGTGCCAGCAGCCATGGATGGGGGAGTAATGAAAAACTGTTTTTT	CASSHGWGSNEKLFF
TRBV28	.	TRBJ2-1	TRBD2	TGTGCCAGCAGGGAGGGAGCTAGCGGGATTCCGTTCTTC	CASREGASGIPFF
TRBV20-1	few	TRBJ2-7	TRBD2	TGCAGTGCCCTCCAGACTAGCGGGAGACTGGGCGAGCAGTACTTC	CSALQTSGRLGEQYF
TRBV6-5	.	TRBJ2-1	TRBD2	TGTGCCAGCAGTTTTCAGACTAGCGGGGGCCACAATGAGCAGTTCTTC	CASSFQTSGGHNEQFF
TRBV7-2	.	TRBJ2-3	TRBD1	TGTGCCAGCAGCCAGTACGACAGGGTTGTGGATACGCAGTATTTT	CASSQYDRVVDTQYF
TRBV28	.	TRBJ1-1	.	TGTGCCAGCGGTCAGGGGAGGTCGGGCACTGAAGCTTTCTTT	CASGQGRSGTEAFF
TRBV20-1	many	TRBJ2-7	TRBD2	TGCAGTGCTGGACTAGCGGGAGGCTACGAGCAGTACTTC	CSAGLAGGYEQYF
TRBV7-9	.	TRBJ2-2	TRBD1	TGTGCCAGCAGCAAGTCAGGGGGCACGGACACCGGGGAGCTGTTTTTT	CASSKSGGTDTGELFF
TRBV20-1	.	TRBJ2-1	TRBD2	TGCAGTGCTAGAGCGAGGACTAGCGCCTCCTACAATGAGCAGTTCTTC	CSARARTSASYNEQFF
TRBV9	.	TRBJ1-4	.	TGTGCCAGCAGCGTTGGGGACGGAGCTAATGAAAAACTGTTTTTT	CASSVGDGANEKLFF
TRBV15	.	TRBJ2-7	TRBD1	TGTGCCACTGGGCAGGGGGTTGACGAGCAGTACTTC	CATGQGVDEQYF
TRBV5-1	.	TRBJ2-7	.	TGCGCCAGCAGCTTGGAGGCAGGAAAACACTACGAGCAGTACTTC	CASSLEAGKHYEQYF
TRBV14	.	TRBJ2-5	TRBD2	TGTACCAGCAGCCATAGCGGGAGTTTTGTCGAGACCCAGTACTTC	CTSSHSGSFVETQYF
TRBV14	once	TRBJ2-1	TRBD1	TGTGCCAGCAGCCTCTTTTTGGGGACAGGTTACAATGAGCAGTTCTTC	CASSLFLGTGYNEQFF
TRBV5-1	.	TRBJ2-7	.	TGCGCCAGCAGCTTGGAAATTGGGGGGAGCTCCTACAATGAGCAGTACTTC	CASSLEIGGSSYNEQYF
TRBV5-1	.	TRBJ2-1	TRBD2	TGCGCCAGCAGCTTGGGGGTAGCGGGAGGGCCGGGCAATGAGCAGTTCTTC	CASSLGVAGGPGNEQFF
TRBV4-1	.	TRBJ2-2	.	TGCGCCAGCAGCCAAGCGAGGGGGGTTCCCGGGGAGCTGTTTTTT	CASSQARGVPGELFF
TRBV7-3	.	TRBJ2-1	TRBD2	TGTGCCAGCAGCCGGGGGGTATATAATGAGCAGTTCTTC	CASSRGVYNEQFF
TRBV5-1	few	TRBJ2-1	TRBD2	TGCGCCAGCAGCTCGACTAGCGGAGGACCCTACAATGAGCAGTTCTTC	CASSSTSGGPYNEQFF
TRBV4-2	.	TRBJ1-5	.	TGTGCCAGCAGCCAAGAAAGTAGGGGCGTTCAGCCCCAGCATTTT	CASSQESRGVQPQHF
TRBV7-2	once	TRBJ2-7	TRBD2	TGTGCCAGCAACCTATCTCTAGCGGGAGATCGCAACGAGCAGTACTTC	CASNLSLAGDRNEQYF
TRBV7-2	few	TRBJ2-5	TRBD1	TGTGCCAGCAGCTTACAAGTGAGGGGGCGAGAGACCCAGTACTTC	CASSLQVRGRETQYF
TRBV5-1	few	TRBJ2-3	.	TGCGCCAGCAGCATCGGACCGGGGGCGGACAGATACGCGTATTTT	CASSIGPGADRYAYF
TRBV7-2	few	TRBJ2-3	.	TGTGCCAGCAGCTTAGATACGCAGTATTTT	CASSLDTQYF
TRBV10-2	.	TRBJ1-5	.	TGCGCCAGCAGTGATAGTAACAGGTATCGATGGCAGCCCCAGCATTTT	CASSDSNRYRWQPQHF